These T cell receptor beta chains were read from a single sample in a study of control samples from healthy donors and cancer patients. The method was immunoSEQ multiplex PCR; TCRdb's version includes in-frame clones alone and lacks a portion of them. This table has about 150,000 clones, around 96% appearing once. Sequenced sample: blood. The receptors were gathered from a middle-aged man in good health. CDR3s include the opening cysteine and the closing phenylalanine or tryptophan. D genes are given only for firm matches. A clone size is listed for some rows: how often the clone was seen (once, few, many), or a class if it is expanded.

D gene	clone size	V gene	J gene	CDR3 DNA	CDR3 protein
-	once	TRBV9	TRBJ2-7	TGTGCCAGCAGCGTAGGGGAAGGGGACGAGCAGTACTTC	CASSVGEGDEQYF
-	-	TRBV19	TRBJ2-6	TGTGCCAGTAGTATGATGGCAGGGCGCGCTGGGGCCAACGTCCTGACTTTC	CASSMMAGRAGANVLTF
TRBD2	-	TRBV24-1	TRBJ2-1	TGTGCCACCGGGGGGGCCTACAATGAGCAGTTCTTC	CATGGAYNEQFF
-	-	TRBV25-1	TRBJ1-2	TGTGCCAGCAGTGACTCTTTCGTAATATCTATCTATGGCTACACCTTC	CASSDSFVISIYGYTF
-	-	TRBV21-1	TRBJ2-5	TGTGCCAGCAGCAAAGACATTCCCAGGGAGACCCAGTACTTC	CASSKDIPRETQYF
TRBD1	-	TRBV27	TRBJ1-2	TGTGCCAGCAGTTTGGGCAGGGGGCAGGATGGCTACACCTTC	CASSLGRGQDGYTF
-	-	TRBV25-1	TRBJ1-4	TGTGCCAGCAGTTTCGGGTCTGAAAAACTGTTTTTT	CASSFGSEKLFF
-	once	TRBV7-2	TRBJ1-2	TGTGCCAGCAGCTTTGGAGGATGGGAGGGCTACACCTTC	CASSFGGWEGYTF
-	-	TRBV2	TRBJ1-4	TGTGCCAGCAGTGAAGACAGAAAAAATGAAAAACTGTTTTTT	CASSEDRKNEKLFF
TRBD2	-	TRBV28	TRBJ2-3	TGTGCCAGCAGTGACGGCGGGGGGATTACAGATACGCAGTATTTT	CASSDGGGITDTQYF
-	-	TRBV7-9	TRBJ1-2	TGTGCCAGCAGCCTTACGACCCTCTCTAACTATGGCTACACCTTC	CASSLTTLSNYGYTF
TRBD1	-	TRBV11-2	TRBJ1-1	TGTGCCAGCAGCCTCACAGGGGCGAACACTGAAGCTTTCTTT	CASSLTGANTEAFF
TRBD2	-	TRBV7-8	TRBJ2-4	TGTGCCAGCACCAGACTAGCGGGGGGCTTAGCCAAAAACATTCAGTACTTC	CASTRLAGGLAKNIQYF
TRBD2	-	TRBV24-1	TRBJ2-1	TGTGCCACCAGTGATTTGAGCGGGGGACATTCCTACAATGAGCAGTTCTTC	CATSDLSGGHSYNEQFF
-	-	TRBV28	TRBJ1-4	TGTGCCAGCAGTTTATTCCTCGAGAATGAAAAACTGTTTTTT	CASSLFLENEKLFF
-	-	TRBV7-9	TRBJ1-2	TGTGCCAGCAGCTTTACGACAGCCCAAAACTATGGCTACACCTTC	CASSFTTAQNYGYTF
-	-	TRBV6-1	TRBJ1-2	TGTGCCAGCAGTGACGGTCGAGGGGCCGGCTATGGCTACACCTTC	CASSDGRGAGYGYTF
TRBD1	-	TRBV7-2	TRBJ1-3	TGTGCCAGCAGCAGTTTGGACAGGGGATTGAGTGGAAACACCATATATTTT	CASSSLDRGLSGNTIYF
-	-	TRBV7-2	TRBJ2-3	TGTGCCAGCAGCTCCACCCCTAGCACAGATACGCAGTATTTT	CASSSTPSTDTQYF
TRBD1	-	TRBV30	TRBJ1-2	TGTGCCTGGACCGACCGGACAGGAAGGAATGGCTACACCTTC	CAWTDRTGRNGYTF
-	-	TRBV27	TRBJ1-1	TGTGCCAGCAATTTCAACACTGAGGCTTTCTTT	CASNFNTEAFF
TRBD1	-	TRBV19	TRBJ1-5	TGTGCCAGTAGTAGGACAGGGGAGCGGCATCAGCCCCAGCATTTT	CASSRTGERHQPQHF
-	few	TRBV21-1	TRBJ1-5	TGTGCCACCATACAGGGGATCGGCAATCAGCCCCAGCATTTT	CATIQGIGNQPQHF
TRBD2	-	TRBV5-1	TRBJ2-7	TGCGCCAGCAGCTTGGTGCCGGGGGGGAGGTACGAGCAGTACTTC	CASSLVPGGRYEQYF
TRBD2	-	TRBV11-2	TRBJ2-7	TGTGCCCGCAGCCCTTGGGTGGGCGCGGGGGGGCTCTCGGTCTACGAGCAGTACTTC	CARSPWVGAGGLSVYEQYF
-	-	TRBV11-2	TRBJ1-2	TGTGCCAGCAGCGCGGGGCCAATTTCTAACTATGGCTACACCTTC	CASSAGPISNYGYTF
-	-	TRBV7-9	TRBJ1-2	TGTGCCAGCAGCCTACCGACTTCGGGACGGAACTATGGCTACACCTTC	CASSLPTSGRNYGYTF
TRBD1	-	TRBV7-2	TRBJ1-2	TGTGCCAGCAGCTTAGCTCGACAGGGACGTGACTATGGCTACACCTTC	CASSLARQGRDYGYTF
-	once	TRBV6-1	TRBJ1-3	TGTGCCAGCAGTGAAGCGGGAGGGCCCGGAAACACCATATATTTT	CASSEAGGPGNTIYF
-	-	TRBV2	TRBJ1-1	TGTGCCAGCAGTGAAGCAAGGGGAGCTGAAGCTTTCTTT	CASSEARGAEAFF
-	once	TRBV4-1	TRBJ2-3	TGCGCCAGCAGCCAAGTAGGGACCTCCCTCGATACGCAGTATTTT	CASSQVGTSLDTQYF
-	-	TRBV18	TRBJ2-2	TGTGCCAGCTCTCTCCATAGTACCACCGGGGAGCTGTTTTTT	CASSLHSTTGELFF
TRBD1	-	TRBV19	TRBJ1-5	TGTGCCAGTAGTCCCCGGGGTAGGGGGCATCAGCCCCAGCATTTT	CASSPRGRGHQPQHF
-	-	TRBV5-6	TRBJ1-2	TGTGCCAGCAGCTTGGGAATTGACAGCTATGGCTACACCTTC	CASSLGIDSYGYTF
-	-	TRBV5-1	TRBJ1-6	TGCGCCAGCCGGCAATCCGGTAATTCACCCCTCCACTTT	CASRQSGNSPLHF
TRBD1	-	TRBV27	TRBJ2-7	TGTGCCAGCAGTTTGGACAGGGCACATTACTACGAGCAGTACTTC	CASSLDRAHYYEQYF
-	-	TRBV5-4	TRBJ1-2	TGTGCCAGCAGCCCCCCAACGGAGGAAGACTATGGCTACACCTTC	CASSPPTEEDYGYTF
-	-	TRBV19	TRBJ2-7	TGTGCCAGTAGTGGGGCGGCAGGGGCATCCTACGAGCAGTACTTC	CASSGAAGASYEQYF
-	-	TRBV2	TRBJ1-1	TGTGCCAGCAGGCTGTTACAGGCGAACACTGAAGCTTTCTTT	CASRLLQANTEAFF
-	-	TRBV5-4	TRBJ2-7	TGTGCCAGCAGCTTTGAGGGCTACGAGCAGTACTTC	CASSFEGYEQYF
-	-	TRBV27	TRBJ2-2	TGTGCCAGCAGTTTAGGCACCGGGGAGCTGTTTTTT	CASSLGTGELFF
-	-	TRBV7-9	TRBJ1-5	TGTGCCAGCAGCCTAAATCGTGGTCAGCCCCAGCATTTT	CASSLNRGQPQHF
TRBD1	-	TRBV4-1	TRBJ1-2	TGCGCCAGCAGCCAGGAGGACAGGGTCTATGGCTACACCTTC	CASSQEDRVYGYTF
TRBD1	-	TRBV5-1	TRBJ1-3	TGCGCCAGCAGCCAGACAGGGGGCTCTGGAAACACCATATATTTT	CASSQTGGSGNTIYF
-	-	TRBV4-3	TRBJ1-3	TGCGCCAGCAGCCCCTACCTTGAAAACACCATATATTTT	CASSPYLENTIYF
-	-	TRBV9	TRBJ2-1	TGTGCCAGCAGCCCGAACCCCTACAATGAGCAGTTCTTC	CASSPNPYNEQFF
-	-	TRBV14	TRBJ1-6	TGTGCCAGCAGCCTCCGGGGCAGCTCACCCCTCCACTTT	CASSLRGSSPLHF
-	-	TRBV12-3/TRBV12-4	TRBJ2-5	TGTGCCAGCAGTTTTTCCGGGGTGGAGACCCAGTACTTC	CASSFSGVETQYF
TRBD2	-	TRBV29-1	TRBJ2-7	TGCAGCGCCGGAAATGGACTAGTCAGCGAGCAGTACTTC	CSAGNGLVSEQYF
TRBD1	-	TRBV19	TRBJ1-1	TGTGCCAGTAGTCACCCAGGGGGGACGAACACTGAAGCTTTCTTT	CASSHPGGTNTEAFF
-	-	TRBV7-9	TRBJ1-4	TGTGCCAGCAGCTTAGAGGGGTCAACTAATGAAAAACTGTTTTTT	CASSLEGSTNEKLFF
-	-	TRBV28	TRBJ1-4	TGTGCCAGCAGGACTTACCCGCTTACAGCGGGCGGAAATGAAAAACTGTTTTTT	CASRTYPLTAGGNEKLFF
-	-	TRBV7-2	TRBJ2-1	TGTGCCAGCACCCTAAACCGGTTTGCGAGGGGGGGCCAGAATGAGCAGTTCTTC	CASTLNRFARGGQNEQFF
-	once	TRBV7-8	TRBJ1-1	TGTGCCAGCAGCTTAACCAGGGACCCCGGTGGCACTGAAGCTTTCTTT	CASSLTRDPGGTEAFF
-	-	TRBV5-5	TRBJ2-3	TGTGCCAGCAGCTTGAAGGACGGTGGAGCTACGCAGTATTTT	CASSLKDGGATQYF
TRBD2	-	TRBV19	TRBJ2-5	TGTGCCAGTAGCACGACAGGTAGCGGGGTCGGGGAGACCCAGTACTTC	CASSTTGSGVGETQYF
-	-	TRBV28	TRBJ1-2	TGTGCCAGCAGTTTAGAACCGGGCAACTATGGCTACACCTTC	CASSLEPGNYGYTF
TRBD1	-	TRBV6-5	TRBJ1-2	TGTGCCAGCAGCGACAGGGGAACCTCTAACTATGGCTACACCTTC	CASSDRGTSNYGYTF
-	-	TRBV4-3	TRBJ1-5	TGCGCCAGCAGCCAAGAGTGGGGCCAGCCCCAGCATTTT	CASSQEWGQPQHF